This T cell receptor beta chain was identified during a study of blood T cell repertoires in COVID-19. For the study at large: COVID-19 samples from acute and convalescent phases originated in the United States, Italy and Spain.

Assignments of participants to cohorts depended upon their own reported clinical history. As processed by the authors: Amplification of reference gene primers provided the estimated nucleated cell counts. Profiling relied on immunoSEQ multiplex PCR, and the TCRdb table lists in-frame clones only, not all of them. The V and J calls and clone size come from that table; D and trimming were worked out from the DNA. The profile shows about 250,000 clones, more than 75% of them singletons. Sequenced material: PBMCs or T cells enriched from blood (not recorded which). This sequence was found in a man aged 35 to 55 who had recovered from COVID-19.

CDR3 amino acids: CASSQQDRDGYTF. The CDR3 bases are TGTGCCAGCAGCCAACAGGACAGGGATGGCTACACCTTC. This chain uses TRBV11-1 with TRBJ1-2, with 8 bases aligning to TRBD1. Germline V lookup: CDR1 SGHAT, CDR2 FQDESV (reference sequence). V trimming: 5 bases; J trimming: 6 bases; junction bases outside the gene matches: 5. This CDR3 spans 13 amino acids.